The 26 T cell receptor beta chains listed next were all sequenced from one sample in a study of early T cells in non-severe SARS-CoV-2 infection. TCRdb ran MiXCR on the 5' RACE reads and lists one entry per CDR3 protein. The table records more than 20,000 distinct CDR3 sequences, 4.5% to 7% of them present only once. What was sequenced was whole blood. Every receptor here comes from an adult who was a healthcare worker with PCR-confirmed SARS-CoV-2 infection or an uninfected control (not recorded which).

The chain has TRBV5-6 and TRBJ2-1; the match to TRBD1 covers 10 bases. Looked up from germline, CDR1 is SGHDT and CDR2 is YYEEEE. V lost 3 bases, J lost 6 bases, and 9 bases stayed unmatched. This CDR3 comprises 16 residues. The CDR3, as DNA: TGTGCCAGCAGCTCCACCGGGACAGGGGAGGGCAATGAGCAGTTCTTC. Translation gives CASSSTGTGEGNEQFF.

A few counts support this clonotype. The junction departs from the called germline gene at one end, perhaps through a read error. The gene calls are TRBV7-7 and TRBJ1-4; D not resolved. The germline V gene has CDR1 SSHAT and CDR2 FNYEAQ (reference sequence). This CDR3 is built from 13 residues. CDR3 coding DNA: TGTGCTAGCAGCTTATCCCCCGGTGAAAAACTGTTTTTT. Amino acids: CASSLSPGEKLFF.

This clonotype was found many times. J is TRBJ2-2 and V is TRBV5-1, with D unclear. This CDR3 contains 15 residues. V was pared by 1 base and J by 7 bases, with 14 bases between. From germline, CDR1 is SGHRS and CDR2 YFSETQ. The CDR3 nucleotides are TGCGCCAGCAGCTTGACTCCGAGTTCGCACGGGGAGCTGTTTTTT. Protein sequence: CASSLTPSSHGELFF. The full variable domain, with the rest looked up from reference TRBV5-1 and TRBJ2-2, is KAGVTQTPRYLIKTRGQQVTLSCSPISGHRSVSWYQQTPGQGLQFLFEYFSETQRNKGNFPGRFSGRQFSNSRSEMNVSTLELGDSALYLCASSLTPSSHGELFFGEGSRLTVL.

This clonotype was counted ten times or more. This chain joins TRBV6-6 and TRBJ2-7, with D possibly being TRBD1 (6 bases). V dropped 6 bases and J dropped 10 bases, with 16 bases sitting between them. Per germline, CDR1 MNHNY and CDR2 SVGAGI (reference sequence). The CDR3 totals 12 residues. CDR3 loop: CASSSHRVNQYF. CDR3 coding DNA: TGTGCCAGCAGCTCCCACAGGGTTAATCAGTACTTC.

In this sample, this clonotype turned up many times. This chain links TRBV5-1 with TRBJ1-6; D remains ambiguous. The germline CDR1 and CDR2 sequences are SGHRS and YFSETQ. The V and J ends lost 0 bases and 9 bases respectively, with 10 bases between them. The CDR3 has 14 residues. The CDR3 reads CASSLGPSSSPLHF. The CDR3 DNA is TGCGCCAGCAGCTTGGGTCCGTCAAGTTCACCCCTCCACTTT.

Ten or more counts support this clonotype. The gene calls are TRBV18 and TRBJ2-7; possible D gene TRBD1, 6 bases. Trimming took off 3 bases at V and 6 bases at J, with 21 bases between the two ends. The germline gives CDR1 KGHSH, CDR2 LQKENI. This CDR3 is 16 amino acids long. The CDR3: CASSPDETGPIGEQYF. DNA of the CDR3: TGTGCCAGCTCACCCGATGAGACAGGTCCGATCGGCGAGCAGTACTTC.

This sequence joins TRBV6-5 and TRBJ2-3, with D maybe TRBD2 (5 bases). The germline CDR1 and CDR2 sequences are MNHEY and SVGAGI. V lost 0 bases and J lost 0, with 13 bases in between. The CDR3 is made up of 17 amino acids. The CDR3 is CASSYSVGSSSTDTQYF. CDR3 DNA sequence: TGTGCCAGCAGTTACTCGGTGGGGAGCTCTAGCACAGATACGCAGTATTTT.

The chain uses TRBV27 and TRBJ2-2, with 7 bases that match TRBD2. This CDR3 has 16 amino acids. Germline V CDR1 and CDR2: MNHEY, SMNVEV (reference sequence). Germline trimming cut 3 bases from V and 2 bases from J; bases unmatched to any gene: 6. The DNA for the CDR3 is TGTGCCAGCAGTTTCGCAGCGGGGATTAACACCGGGGAGCTGTTTTTT. Protein sequence: CASSFAAGINTGELFF.

This clonotype was counted many times. V and J are TRBV14 and TRBJ2-3; maybe TRBD2 (5 bases). V was shortened by 9 bases and J by 2 bases, with 24 bases between the two germline ends. The CDR3 length is 17 residues. Per germline, CDR1 SGHDN and CDR2 FVKESK. The chain's CDR3 is CARESGSRAGDTDTQYF. CDR3 bases: TGTGCCAGGGAGAGCGGTAGTCGAGCCGGGGACACAGATACGCAGTATTTT.

On this clonotype itself: Since a much larger clone is just one base distant, this may be a read error. J is TRBJ2-7 and V is TRBV19, with D tentatively TRBD1 or TRBD2 (5 bases each). V lost 7 bases and J 3 bases, leaving 16 bases between the germline ends. CDR1 and CDR2 from the germline V gene are LNHDA and SQIVND (reference sequence). The CDR3 has 14 residues. CDR3 loop: CASTTSWDDYEQYF. The CDR3 DNA reads as TGTGCCAGTACGACATCGTGGGACGACTACGAGCAGTACTTC.

This clonotype was counted only a few times. The chain combines TRBV11-2 with TRBJ2-5, with 7 bases lining up with TRBD1. Germline V gene data show CDR1 as SGHAT and CDR2 as FQNNGV. The CDR3 is made up of 13 amino acids. With 5 bases clipped from V and 5 bases from J, the junction kept 5 bases outside the gene matches. The CDR3 DNA reads as TGTGCCAGCAGCCCCACAGGGGTGGAGACCCAGTACTTC. Residues: CASSPTGVETQYF.

This clonotype was seen at least ten times. The chain uses TRBV29-1 and TRBJ2-2; 8 nucleotides match TRBD1. Germline CDR1 SQVTM, CDR2 ANQGSEA. The CDR3 consists of 15 residues. Trimming removed 6 bases from V and 6 bases from J; junction bases left unmatched: 12. The CDR3 bases are TGCAGCGTCTCCCCGGACAGGGTGGCCCCCGGGGAGCTGTTTTTT. Translated, it gives CSVSPDRVAPGELFF.

In this sample, this clonotype turned up many times. CDR3 region: CASSAWGGPNEQFF. The CDR3 nucleotides read TGTGCCAGCAGTGCCTGGGGGGGCCCCAATGAGCAGTTCTTC. This chain uses TRBV6-2 or TRBV6-3 with TRBJ2-1; weak D call: TRBD2 (7 bases). The CDR3 length is 14 residues. CDR1 and CDR2 from the germline V gene are MNHEY and SVGEGT. V lost 5 bases, J lost 6 bases, and 14 bases lay in between.

This clonotype was picked up many times. J is TRBJ2-3 and V is TRBV28; the D gene is possibly TRBD1 (6 bases). Germline loops: CDR1 MDHEN, CDR2 SYDVKM. The length of the CDR3 is 16 residues. Trimming took off 5 bases at V and 2 bases at J, with 17 bases between the two ends. CDR3 loop: CASSPGHILFTDTQYF. The CDR3, as DNA: TGTGCCAGCAGTCCGGGACACATATTATTCACAGATACGCAGTATTTT. Complete variable domain (other parts from reference TRBV28 and TRBJ2-3): DVKVTQSSRYLVKRTGEKVFLECVQDMDHENMFWYRQDPGLGLRLIYFSYDVKMKEKGDIPEGYSVSREKKERFSLILESASTNQTSMYLCASSPGHILFTDTQYFGPGTRLTVL.

This clonotype was picked up many times. The CDR3 protein is CASSRARGAFF. The DNA for the CDR3 is TGTGCCAGCAGCCGTGCCCGTGGAGCTTTCTTT. The chain combines TRBV12-3 or TRBV12-4 with TRBJ1-1; no clear D gene. CDR3 size: 11 residues. The V and J ends lost 6 bases and 10 bases respectively, with 12 bases between them.

This clonotype was counted many times. The V call is TRBV18, the J call TRBJ2-7; 7 bases map to TRBD1. V lost 5 bases, J lost 0 bases, and 4 bases stayed unmatched. The CDR3 runs 14 residues. In germline, CDR1 is KGHSH, CDR2 LQKENI. CDR3 residues: CASSTGTASYEQYF. The CDR3, as DNA: TGTGCCAGCTCAACCGGGACAGCCTCCTACGAGCAGTACTTC.

V is TRBV3-1 and J is TRBJ2-7; D is unresolved. From germline, CDR1 is LGHDT and CDR2 YNNKEL (reference sequence). This CDR3 has 11 residues. With 3 bases removed from V and 6 bases from J, the gap between germline ends came to 6 bases. The CDR3 DNA reads as TGTGCCAGCAGCCATTCCCGCGAGCAGTACTTC. Its protein is CASSHSREQYF.

By sample fraction, this clonotype is medium-sized. This chain uses TRBV7-6 with TRBJ2-3; D uncertain. Germline V gives CDR1 SGHVS, CDR2 FNYEAQ. V gave up 5 bases and J gave up 6 bases, with 21 bases separating them. This CDR3 has 16 amino acids. The DNA for the CDR3 is TGTGCCAGCAGCACCTCAGCAGGAAGGAGCAGGGATACGCAGTATTTT. Its protein product is CASSTSAGRSRDTQYF. The whole variable domain, remainder taken from reference TRBV7-6 and TRBJ2-3, is GAGVSQSPRYKVTKRGQDVALRCDPISGHVSLYWYRQALGQGPEFLTYFNYEAQQDKSGLPNDRFSAERPEGSISTLTIQRTEQRDSAMYRCASSTSAGRSRDTQYFGPGTRLTVL.

In DNA, the CDR3 is TGTGCCAGCAGTTTAGTGCGGGGGACCCAGTACTTC. Amino acids: CASSLVRGTQYF. The J gene is TRBJ2-5, the V gene TRBV12-3 or TRBV12-4; a weak D match, TRBD2 (6 bases). V was pared by 1 base and J by 7 bases, with 7 bases between. The CDR3 spans 12 residues.

This clonotype has at least ten counts. The CDR3 does not end in the conserved phenylalanine or tryptophan, so this is likely a read error. The limits of the CDR3 on the DNA are not certain, so only TCRdb's listed CDR3 is given. This chain connects TRBV20-1 to TRBJ2-7; the listed D gene, TRBD1, was not tested against the DNA. 11 amino acids form the CDR3, both terminal residues included. Germline V gives CDR1 DFQATT, CDR2 SNEGSKA (reference sequence). The CDR3 here is CSARGGGAPLT.

At least ten counts were recorded for this clonotype. CDR3 in amino acids: CASSRATVNTEAFF. The CDR3 region has the DNA TGTGCCAGCAGCCGTGCTACAGTGAACACTGAAGCTTTCTTT. The chain links TRBV7-8 to TRBJ1-1; D is ambiguous. The CDR3 runs to 14 residues. Germline assignment: CDR1 SGHVS and CDR2 FQNEAQ. Trimming pared 5 bases from V and 0 bases from J, leaving 10 bases between.

By sample share, this clonotype is medium-sized (0.01 to 0.1%). This chain links TRBV18 with TRBJ1-3; no definite D call. With 3 bases removed from V and 0 bases from J, the gap between germline ends came to 9 bases. The CDR3 has 15 amino acids. CDR1 is KGHSH, CDR2 LQKENI, per germline. CDR3 nucleotide sequence: TGTGCCAGCTCACCCGACGCTATCTCTGGAAACACCATATATTTT. Amino acids: CASSPDAISGNTIYF.

Ten or more counts support this clonotype. The V and J genes are TRBV6-6 and TRBJ2-2, with TRBD1 matching 7 bases. The germline gives CDR1 MNHNY, CDR2 SVGAGI (reference sequence). The trim removed 4 bases at V and 1 base at J, leaving 12 bases unmatched. This CDR3 is built from 18 residues. CDR3 sequence: CASSFQTGRALNTGELFF. The CDR3 region has the DNA TGTGCCAGCAGTTTCCAGACAGGGCGAGCTTTGAACACCGGGGAGCTGTTTTTT.

There are many counts of this clonotype. The genes are TRBV7-2 and TRBJ2-3; 13 bases are shared with TRBD2. The CDR3 sequence is 18 residues long. V trimming: 5 bases; J trimming: 5 bases; junction bases outside the gene matches: 13. Germline V CDR1 and CDR2: SGHTA, FQGNSA. The CDR3 protein is CASSPRPLTSGGGDTQYF. CDR3 DNA: TGTGCCAGCAGCCCCCGCCCCCTCACTAGCGGGGGGGGAGATACGCAGTATTTT.

CDR3 nucleotides: TGCAGCGTTAAGCAGTCTGCCTACGAGCAGTACTTC. It codes for CSVKQSAYEQYF. J is TRBJ2-7 and V is TRBV29-1; the D is unclear. CDR3 size: 12 residues. V lost 5 bases and J lost 2, with 10 bases in between. Looked up from germline, CDR1 is SQVTM and CDR2 is ANQGSEA.

This clonotype was seen more than once but under ten times. The rearrangement links TRBV6-1 to TRBJ2-5; weak D call: TRBD1 (5 bases). The CDR3 spans 13 residues. Germline CDR1 is MNHNS and CDR2 is SASEGT. V lost 6 bases and J 5 bases, leaving 13 bases between the germline ends. The CDR3 sequence: CASRSKGRETQYF. The CDR3 DNA follows: TGTGCCAGCAGAAGTAAGGGGCGTGAGACCCAGTACTTC.